The table lists the clone carrying this TCR beta chain with a few counts. The sample is drawn from a study of blood T cell repertoires in COVID-19. Across the study: PBMCs, B-cell-depleted T cells, or T cells provided the cDNA or gDNA that made up the material.

Per the study methods: Amplification with reference gene primers provided the estimates of nucleated cell counts. Sequencing was performed with immunoSEQ multiplex PCR; in TCRdb, only in-frame clones are kept and a portion is missing. V and J calls and clone size are as listed in that table; D and trimming were resolved from the DNA. This sample has some 150,000 clones, with roughly 90% found just once. CDR1 and CDR2 from the germline V gene are LGHDT and YNNKEL (reference sequence). J gave up 0 bases and V 0 bases, and 19 bases lay outside the gene matches. The CDR3 has 22 amino acids. The specimen sequenced was PBMCs or T cells enriched from blood (not recorded which). V usage is TRBV3-1 (or the pseudogene TRBV3-2) and J usage is TRBJ2-2; 7 positions match TRBD2. This clonotype was obtained from a woman in her twenties or thirties with acute COVID-19. The CDR3: CASSQERKLPGREESNTGELFF. The CDR3 nucleotides are TGTGCCAGCAGCCAAGAGAGAAAACTTCCGGGACGGGAGGAGTCGAACACCGGGGAGCTGTTTTTT.